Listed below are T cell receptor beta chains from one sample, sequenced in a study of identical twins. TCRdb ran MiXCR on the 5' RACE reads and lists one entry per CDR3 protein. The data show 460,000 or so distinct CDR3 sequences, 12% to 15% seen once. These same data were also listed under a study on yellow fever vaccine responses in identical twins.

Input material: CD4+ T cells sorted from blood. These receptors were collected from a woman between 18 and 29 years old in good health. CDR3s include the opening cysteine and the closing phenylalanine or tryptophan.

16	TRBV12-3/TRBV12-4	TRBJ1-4	CASKKTGTPRNEKLFF
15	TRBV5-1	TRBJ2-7	CASSSSGTGTYEQYF
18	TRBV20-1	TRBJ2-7	CSARDPIQLAGVDYEQYF
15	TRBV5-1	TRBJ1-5	CASRTTWESNQPQHF
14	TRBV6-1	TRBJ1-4	CASRWTAVTEKLFF
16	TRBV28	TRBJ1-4	CASSFLSTAGYEKLFF
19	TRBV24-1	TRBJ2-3	CATSDAPGTSGGSTDTQYF
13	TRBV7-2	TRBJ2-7	CASSPLQGGEQYF
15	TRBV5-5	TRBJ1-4	CASSLTGQGEEKLFF
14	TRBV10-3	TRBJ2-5	CAINAGTDQETQYF
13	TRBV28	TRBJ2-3	CASSLDATDTQYF
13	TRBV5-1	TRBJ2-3	CASSFQVTDTQYF
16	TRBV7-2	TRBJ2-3	CASSPQGGRGTDTQYF
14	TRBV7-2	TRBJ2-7	CASSFDRVAYEQYF
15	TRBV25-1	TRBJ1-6	CASRGNGGSGSPLHF
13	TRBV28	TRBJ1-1	CASSLLMNTEAFF
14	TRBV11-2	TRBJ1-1	CASIDHSRNTEAFF
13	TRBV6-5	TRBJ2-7	CASSYTRETEQYF
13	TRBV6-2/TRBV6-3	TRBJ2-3	CASSLGQWDTQYF
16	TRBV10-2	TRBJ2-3	CASSPGQGTSTDTQYF
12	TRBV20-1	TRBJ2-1	CSAKGLENEQFF
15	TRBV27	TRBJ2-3	CASSSPQGSTDTQYF
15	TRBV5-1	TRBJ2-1	CASSQTSGSYNEQFF
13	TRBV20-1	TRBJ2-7	CSARGTSPGEQYF
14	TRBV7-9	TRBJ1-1	CASSLSVGNTEAFF
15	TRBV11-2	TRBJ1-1	CASSAEGQKNTEAFF
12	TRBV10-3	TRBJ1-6	CAATGLNSPLHF
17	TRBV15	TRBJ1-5	CATSRDRIGVTDQPQHF
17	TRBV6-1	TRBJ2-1	CASRTRTSGSLIDEQFF
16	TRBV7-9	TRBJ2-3	CASSLREGHGTDTQYF
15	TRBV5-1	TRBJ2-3	CASTRDSSSTDTQYF
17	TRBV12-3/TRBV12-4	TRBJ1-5	CASSFWTGGYSNQPQHF
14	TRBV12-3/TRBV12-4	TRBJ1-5	CASSLGDRNQPQHF
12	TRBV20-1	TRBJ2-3	CSAARPTDTQYF
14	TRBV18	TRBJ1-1	CASSPIPGGSEAFF
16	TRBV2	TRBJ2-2	CASSGSGGANTGELFF
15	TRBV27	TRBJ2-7	CASSLSSERRYEQYF
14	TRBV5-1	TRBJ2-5	CASSSLGAQETQYF
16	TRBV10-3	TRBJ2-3	CAISESGLSRSNTQYF
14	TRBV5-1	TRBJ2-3	CASRRDHRTDTQYF
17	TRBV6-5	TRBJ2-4	CASSYSGTGLTKNIQYF
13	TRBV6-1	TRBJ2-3	CASMRAGTDTQYF
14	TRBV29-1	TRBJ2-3	CSVMGSGMTDTQYF
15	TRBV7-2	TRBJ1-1	CASSLARTGYTEAFF
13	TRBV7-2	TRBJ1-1	CASSSLRQGPAFF
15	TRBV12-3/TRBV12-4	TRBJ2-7	CASSKTSGVSYEQYF
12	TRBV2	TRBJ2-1	CASRGGGNEQFF
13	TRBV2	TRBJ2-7	CASSEAGIYEQYF
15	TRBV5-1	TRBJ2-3	CASSSQGYGTDTQYF
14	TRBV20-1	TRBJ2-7	CSATRDRESYEQYF